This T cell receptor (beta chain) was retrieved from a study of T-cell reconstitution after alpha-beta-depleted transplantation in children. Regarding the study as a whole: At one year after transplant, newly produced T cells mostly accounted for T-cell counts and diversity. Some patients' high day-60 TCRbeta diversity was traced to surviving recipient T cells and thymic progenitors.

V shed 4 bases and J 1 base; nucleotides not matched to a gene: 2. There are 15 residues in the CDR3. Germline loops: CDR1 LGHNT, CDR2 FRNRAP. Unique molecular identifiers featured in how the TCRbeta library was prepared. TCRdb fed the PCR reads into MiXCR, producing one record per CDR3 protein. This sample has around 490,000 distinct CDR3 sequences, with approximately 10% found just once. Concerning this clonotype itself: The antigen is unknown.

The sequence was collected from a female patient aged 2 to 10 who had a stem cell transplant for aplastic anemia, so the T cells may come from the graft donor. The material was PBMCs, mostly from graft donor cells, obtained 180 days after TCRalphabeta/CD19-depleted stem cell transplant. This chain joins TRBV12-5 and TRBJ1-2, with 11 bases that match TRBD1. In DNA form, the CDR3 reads TGTGCTAGTGGTTCGGGACAGGGGGTTAACTATGGCTACACCTTC. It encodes CASGSGQGVNYGYTF.